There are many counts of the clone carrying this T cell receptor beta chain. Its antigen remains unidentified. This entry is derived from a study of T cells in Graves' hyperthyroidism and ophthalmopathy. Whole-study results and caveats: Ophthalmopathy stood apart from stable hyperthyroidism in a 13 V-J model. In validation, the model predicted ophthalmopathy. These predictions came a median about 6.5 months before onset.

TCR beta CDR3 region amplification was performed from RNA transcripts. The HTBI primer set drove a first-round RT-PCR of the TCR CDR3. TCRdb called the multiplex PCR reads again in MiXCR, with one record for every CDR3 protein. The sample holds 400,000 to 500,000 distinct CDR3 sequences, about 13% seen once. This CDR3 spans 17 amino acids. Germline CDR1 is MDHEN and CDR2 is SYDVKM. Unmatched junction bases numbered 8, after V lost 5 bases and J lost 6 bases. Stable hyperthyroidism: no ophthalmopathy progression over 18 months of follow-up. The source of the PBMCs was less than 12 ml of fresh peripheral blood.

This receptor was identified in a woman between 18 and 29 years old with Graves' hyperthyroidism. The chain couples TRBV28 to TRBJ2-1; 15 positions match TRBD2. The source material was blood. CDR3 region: CASSDLGLAGGGNEQFF. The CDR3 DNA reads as TGTGCCAGCAGTGACTTGGGACTAGCGGGAGGTGGCAATGAGCAGTTCTTC.